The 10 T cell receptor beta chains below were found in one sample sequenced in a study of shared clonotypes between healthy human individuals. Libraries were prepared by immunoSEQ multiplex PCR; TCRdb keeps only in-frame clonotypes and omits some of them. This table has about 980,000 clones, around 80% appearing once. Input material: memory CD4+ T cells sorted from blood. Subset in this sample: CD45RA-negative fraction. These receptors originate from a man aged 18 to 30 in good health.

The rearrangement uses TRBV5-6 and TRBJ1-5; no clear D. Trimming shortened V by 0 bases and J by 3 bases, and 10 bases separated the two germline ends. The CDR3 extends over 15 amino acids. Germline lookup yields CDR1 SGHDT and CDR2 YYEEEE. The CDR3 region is CASSLGGFPNQPQHF. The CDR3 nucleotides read TGTGCCAGCAGCTTGGGGGGTTTTCCCAATCAGCCCCAGCATTTT.

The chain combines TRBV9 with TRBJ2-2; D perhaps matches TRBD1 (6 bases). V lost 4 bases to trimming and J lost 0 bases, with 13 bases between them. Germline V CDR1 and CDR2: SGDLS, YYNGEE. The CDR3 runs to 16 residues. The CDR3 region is CASSKRRDTNTGELFF. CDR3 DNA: TGTGCCAGCAGCAAACGACGGGACACGAACACCGGGGAGCTGTTTTTT. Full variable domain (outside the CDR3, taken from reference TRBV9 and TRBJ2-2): DSGVTQTPKHLITATGQRVTLRCSPRSGDLSVYWYQQSLDQGLQFLIQYYNGEERAKGNILERFSAQQFPDLHSELNLSSLELGDSALYFCASSKRRDTNTGELFFGEGSRLTVL.

DNA of the CDR3: TGCAGCGTCCTCTCGGTGGACAGGGTGGGGTGGGGCTACACCTTC. Translation gives CSVLSVDRVGWGYTF. The V gene is TRBV29-1, the J gene TRBJ1-2, with TRBD1 identical over 8 bases. Germline CDR1 and CDR2: SQVTM and ANQGSEA. V shed 6 bases and J 8 bases; nucleotides not matched to a gene: 17. The CDR3 runs 15 residues.

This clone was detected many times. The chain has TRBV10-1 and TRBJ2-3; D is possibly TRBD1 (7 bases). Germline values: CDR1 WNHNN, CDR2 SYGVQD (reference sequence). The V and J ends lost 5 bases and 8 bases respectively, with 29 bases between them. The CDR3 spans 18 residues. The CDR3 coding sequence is TGCGCCAGCAGTTTAGGGTACGACAGGGACTTACGAATAAGTACGCAGTATTTT. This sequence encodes CASSLGYDRDLRISTQYF.

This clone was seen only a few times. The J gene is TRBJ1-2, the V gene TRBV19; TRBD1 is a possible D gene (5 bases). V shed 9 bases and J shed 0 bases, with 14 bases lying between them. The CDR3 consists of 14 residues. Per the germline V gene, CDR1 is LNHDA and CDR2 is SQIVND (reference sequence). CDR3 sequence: CARPSYRTNYGYTF. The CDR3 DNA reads TGTGCCAGGCCTAGTTACAGGACTAACTATGGCTACACCTTC.

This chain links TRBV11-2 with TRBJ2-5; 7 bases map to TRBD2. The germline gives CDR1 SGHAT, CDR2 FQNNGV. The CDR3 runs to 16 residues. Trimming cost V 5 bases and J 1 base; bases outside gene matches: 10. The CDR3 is CASSLRLGGSQETQYF. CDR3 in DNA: TGTGCCAGCAGCCTGCGGTTGGGGGGGAGCCAAGAGACCCAGTACTTC. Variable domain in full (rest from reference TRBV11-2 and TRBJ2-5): EAGVAQSPRYKIIEKRQSVAFWCNPISGHATLYWYQQILGQGPKLLIQFQNNGVVDDSQLPKDRFSAERLKGVDSTLKIQPAKLEDSAVYLCASSLRLGGSQETQYFGPGTRLLVL.

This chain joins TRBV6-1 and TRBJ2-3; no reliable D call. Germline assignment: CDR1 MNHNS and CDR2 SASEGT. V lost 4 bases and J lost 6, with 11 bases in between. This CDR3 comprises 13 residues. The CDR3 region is CASSVSDWDTQYF. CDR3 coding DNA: TGTGCCAGCAGTGTATCCGACTGGGATACGCAGTATTTT.

Here the CDR3 DNA reads TGTGCCAGCAGTGAATCCCCAATTGTACACTATGGCTACACCTTC. Translated: CASSESPIVHYGYTF. J is TRBJ1-2 and V is TRBV6-1; D ambiguous. The CDR3 loop spans 15 amino acids. Looked up from germline, CDR1 is MNHNS and CDR2 is SASEGT. V lost 2 bases and J 3 bases, leaving 13 bases between the germline ends.

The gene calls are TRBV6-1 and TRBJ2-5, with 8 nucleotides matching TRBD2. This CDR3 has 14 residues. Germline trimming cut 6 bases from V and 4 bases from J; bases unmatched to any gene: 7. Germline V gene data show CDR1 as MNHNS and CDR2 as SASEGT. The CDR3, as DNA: TGTGCCAGCAGGAAGGAGCGGGAGCGAGAGACCCAGTACTTC. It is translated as CASRKERERETQYF.

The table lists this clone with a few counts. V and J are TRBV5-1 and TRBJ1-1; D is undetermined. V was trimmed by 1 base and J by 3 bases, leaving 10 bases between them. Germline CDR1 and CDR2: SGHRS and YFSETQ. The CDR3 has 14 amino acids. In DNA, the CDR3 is TGCGCCAGCAGCTTGCAATACAGCTACACTGAAGCTTTCTTT. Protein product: CASSLQYSYTEAFF.